Below, 14 T cell receptor beta chains from the same sample are listed, as sequenced in a study of cytomegalovirus exposure and HLA in healthy donors. The PCR was carried out with 60 Vbeta primers and 13 Jbeta primers. The method was immunoSEQ multiplex PCR; TCRdb's version includes in-frame clones alone and lacks a portion of them. The sample comprises under 150,000 clones, 70% to 85% of which are singletons, and 2.7% rests with the top ten. Sequenced sample: PBMCs. These receptor sequences come from a boy aged 2 to 9 in good health and CMV-seronegative.

V gene TRBV29-1 combines with J gene TRBJ2-1; 9 bases agree with TRBD1. The CDR3 contains 13 residues. Unmatched junction bases numbered 4, after V lost 6 bases and J lost 4 bases. Per the germline V gene, CDR1 is SQVTM and CDR2 is ANQGSEA. The CDR3 sequence is CSVRQGEYNEQFF. CDR3 DNA: TGCAGCGTGCGACAGGGGGAGTACAATGAGCAGTTCTTC.

The chain is built from TRBV5-6 and TRBJ2-7; TRBD1 aligns across 7 bases. Germline CDR1 reads SGHDT; CDR2 reads YYEEEE. This CDR3 spans 14 amino acids. The junction had 5 bases not matched to a gene; V was cut back by 0 bases and J by 5 bases. The chain's CDR3 is CASSLGDSSHEQYF. For the CDR3, the DNA is TGTGCCAGCAGCTTGGGGGACAGTAGCCACGAGCAGTACTTC. The complete variable domain, with remaining parts taken from reference TRBV5-6 and TRBJ2-7, reads DAGVTQSPTHLIKTRGQQVTLRCSPKSGHDTVSWYQQALGQGPQFIFQYYEEEERQRGNFPDRFSGHQFPNYSSELNVNALLLGDSALYLCASSLGDSSHEQYFGPGTRLTVT.

This chain links TRBV18 with TRBJ2-1; D may be TRBD2 (6 bases). The CDR3 spans 14 residues. The germline gives CDR1 KGHSH, CDR2 LQKENI. V gave up 0 bases and J gave up 5 bases, with 8 bases separating them. This chain's CDR3 is CASSPPGGHNEQFF. CDR3 nucleotides: TGTGCCAGCTCACCACCGGGGGGACACAATGAGCAGTTCTTC.

The genes are TRBV4-3 and TRBJ2-1, with D uncertain. The germline V gene has CDR1 LGHNA and CDR2 YSLEER. Trimming removed 0 bases at V and 2 bases at J, with 14 bases between. CDR3 length: 17 amino acids. CDR3 region: CASSQDVAGRAYNEQFF. For the CDR3, the DNA is TGCGCCAGCAGCCAAGATGTGGCTGGTCGGGCCTACAATGAGCAGTTCTTC.

This sequence joins TRBV7-8 and TRBJ2-7; no definite D call. The CDR3 totals 15 residues. V shed 1 base and J shed 2 bases, with 12 bases lying between them. Germline values: CDR1 SGHVS, CDR2 FQNEAQ. The CDR3 protein is CASSLGVGVAYEQYF. The CDR3 DNA reads as TGTGCCAGCAGCTTAGGAGTGGGCGTAGCCTACGAGCAGTACTTC.

The V and J genes are TRBV5-4 and TRBJ2-7, with D possibly matching TRBD2 (6 bases). Germline V CDR1 and CDR2: SGHNT, YYREEE (reference sequence). The CDR3 length is 13 residues. The V gene lost 3 bases and the J gene lost 5 bases, with 12 bases spanning the gap. Here the CDR3 reads CASSSVTSNEQYV. The DNA of the CDR3 is TGTGCCAGCAGCTCAGTTACTAGCAACGAGCAGTACGTC.

V gene TRBV2 combines with J gene TRBJ1-3, with unresolved D. Germline V gene lookup returns CDR1 SNHLY and CDR2 FYNNEI. This CDR3 spans 13 amino acids. V was trimmed by 8 bases and J by 0 bases, leaving 8 bases between them. The CDR3 reads CASLLRSGNTIYF. In DNA, the CDR3 is TGTGCCAGCTTATTGCGCTCTGGAAACACCATATATTTT.

The chain uses TRBV7-5 and TRBJ1-4; the tabulated D call, TRBD1, remains unverified against the DNA. TRBV7-5 is an annotated pseudogene. The CDR3 is made up of 17 amino acids. Here the CDR3 reads CARSPRTAPGGWEKLFF. CDR3 bases: TGTGCCAGAAGCCCCAGGACCGCTCCAGGGGGCTGGGAAAAACTGTTTTTT.

The V gene is TRBV7-2, the J gene TRBJ1-2; weak D call: TRBD1 (6 bases). In germline, CDR1 is SGHTA, CDR2 FQGNSA. Trimming left V 5 bases short and J 8 bases short, with 15 bases between. This CDR3 region has 13 residues. The CDR3 region has the DNA TGTGCCAGCAGCCTTGGGACACACAGAGGCTACACCTTC. Protein product: CASSLGTHRGYTF.

The gene calls are TRBV11-2 and TRBJ1-2, with D possibly TRBD1 on 6 matching bases. Germline lookup yields CDR1 SGHAT and CDR2 FQNNGV. The CDR3 consists of 17 residues. V gave up 7 bases and J gave up 5 bases, with 26 bases separating them. The CDR3 sequence is CASTPEAGALPGYGYTF. The CDR3 DNA follows: TGTGCCAGCACCCCGGAGGCAGGGGCCCTACCCGGGTATGGCTACACCTTC.

The chain is built from TRBV7-6 and TRBJ1-1, with D perhaps matching TRBD1 (5 bases). The CDR3 spans 15 residues. Germline loops: CDR1 SGHVS, CDR2 FNYEAQ. Trimming took 5 bases from V and 1 from J, leaving 14 bases between them. DNA for the CDR3: TGTGCCAGCAGCCCCGTGGGGCCTACGAACACTGAAGCTTTCTTT. This encodes CASSPVGPTNTEAFF.

The genes are TRBV10-1 and TRBJ2-3; 9 bases match TRBD2. Looked up from germline, CDR1 is WNHNN and CDR2 is SYGVQD (reference sequence). The CDR3 covers 18 residues. V lost 3 bases and J lost 5; bases outside the gene matches: 15. This CDR3 reads CASSEWASGTRSGDTQYF. DNA of the CDR3: TGCGCCAGCAGTGAATGGGCTAGCGGGACAAGGTCGGGAGATACGCAGTATTTT.

The rearrangement uses TRBV4-2 and TRBJ1-1, with D possibly matching TRBD1 (5 bases). CDR3 size: 16 residues. Trimming took 1 base from V and 5 from J, leaving 17 bases between them. Germline lookup yields CDR1 LGHNA and CDR2 YNFKEQ. The CDR3 nucleotides read TGTGCCAGCAGCCAAGGGGAAGGGGCCCCTGGGACTGAAGCTTTCTTT. Translated: CASSQGEGAPGTEAFF.

The chain recombines TRBV7-2 with TRBJ1-3, with no clear D. Trimming removed 0 bases from V and 0 bases from J, with 3 bases in between. Per the germline V gene, CDR1 is SGHTA and CDR2 is FQGNSA. The CDR3 is made up of 14 amino acids. The CDR3 spells CASSLASSGNTIYF. The CDR3 region has the DNA TGTGCCAGCAGCTTAGCGAGCTCTGGAAACACCATATATTTT.